This T cell receptor (beta chain) was identified during a study of blood T cell repertoires in COVID-19. The CDR3 has 13 residues. Germline assignment: CDR1 MNHEY and CDR2 SVGAGI. The J segment lost 6 bases and the V segment lost 6 bases, leaving 8 bases of the junction unmatched. TCRdb keeps only in-frame clones here, not all; method: immunoSEQ multiplex PCR. The sample has about 480,000 clones, around nine tenths seen once. The chain carries TRBV6-5 and TRBJ2-7; 7 bases are shared with TRBD1. This sequence was found in a middle-aged woman who had recovered from COVID-19. What was sequenced was PBMCs or T cells enriched from blood (not recorded which). For the CDR3, the DNA is TGTGCCAGCAGACTCAACAGGGGACGCGAGCAGTACTTC. It encodes CASRLNRGREQYF.